The T cell receptor beta chain described here comes from a study of blood T cell repertoires in COVID-19. As processed by the authors: Quantification of nucleated cells was approximated via reference gene primer amplification. Generated by immunoSEQ multiplex PCR, the TCRdb table keeps only in-frame clones and is missing some. V and J calls and clone size follow that table, whereas D and trimming were derived from the DNA. The table shows 250,000 or so clones, with 88% occurring only once. Participants were aged about 18 to 95 years, lived in roughly 23 US areas, and enrolled virtually. Assignment of participants to cohorts was predicated upon participant-reported clinical history. Input material: PBMCs or T cells enriched from blood (not recorded which). This clonotype was sampled from a woman in her 40s who had been exposed to COVID-19.

CDR3 loop: CAISGGQGTEAFF. The CDR3, as DNA: TGTGCCATCAGTGGGGGACAGGGCACTGAAGCTTTCTTT. This chain joins TRBV10-3 and TRBJ1-1; 9 nucleotides line up with TRBD1. CDR1 is ENHRY, CDR2 SYGVKD, per germline. The CDR3 extends over 13 amino acids. V trimming: 4 bases; J trimming: 4 bases; junction bases outside the gene matches: 1.